This T cell receptor beta chain was identified in a study of neurological immune-mediated disorders. 5'RACE with 10-nucleotide random UMIs generated the cDNA. One entry per CDR3 protein, called by TCRdb with MiXCR from the 5' RACE reads. Of 53,000 or so distinct CDR3 sequences detected, 6.5% to 8.5% appear once; the ten largest clones hold 1.9%. As to time point: longitudinal time-point 3. The controls, all healthy individuals, were blood bank volunteers in Maryland, USA. CDR1 and CDR2 (germline): SGHVS, FQNEAQ. This CDR3 has 15 amino acids. The junction had 5 bases not matched to a gene; V was cut back by 4 bases and J by 5 bases. This clonotype was counted a few times. Its cognate antigen is unknown. Study-level results: HTLV-1-associated myelopathy displayed the greatest TCR clonal expansion, and multiple sclerosis exhibited the smallest, lower than that of healthy controls. The absence of shared CDR3 amino acid sequences among expanded clones across subjects suggests private repertoires in all groups.

The rearrangement uses TRBV7-8 and TRBJ1-2; the match to TRBD1 covers 12 bases. The receptor's source is a woman aged 40 to 50 in good health. The sequencing sample was made of PBMCs. CDR3 region: CASSSGQGAWYGYTF. CDR3 nucleotides: TGTGCCAGCAGCTCGGGACAGGGGGCTTGGTATGGCTACACCTTC.